The source of this TCR beta chain is a study of beta chain features in type 1 diabetes. About the research overall: All samples combined gave 90 million to 130 million sorted cells for examination.

Trimming took off 0 bases at V and 1 base at J, with 6 bases between the two ends. Looked up from germline, CDR1 is KGHSH and CDR2 is LQKENI. The CDR3 loop spans 14 amino acids. Of the isolated RNA, all was reverse transcribed, and so the sequenced material was expressed TCRB transcripts. TCRdb's copy holds only in-frame clones and misses some; the assay was immunoSEQ multiplex PCR. The sample has some 220,000 clones, approximately 11% seen once. The V call is TRBV18, the J call TRBJ2-5; D not resolved. Sequencing input: central memory CD4+ T cells from blood. The TCR originated in a man between 18 and 35 years old in good health. CDR3 sequence (DNA): TGTGCCAGCTCACCACCTCCCCGCCAAGAGACCCAGTACTTC. Translation gives CASSPPPRQETQYF.